This TCR beta chain appears in the sequencing data of a study of T cell responses to AZD1222 COVID-19 vaccine (dated by TCRdb to the early 2020s). Background for the entire study: Because spike-specific TCR depth and breadth did not differ between the two schedules, AZD1222 recipients who got a second dose at roughly 4 weeks were pooled with those who got a second dose at roughly 12 weeks. Trial participants were enrolled into age subgroups of 18-55, 56-69 and 70-plus years, which contained around 150, 28 and 57 TCR-sequenced participants, respectively. TCR sequencing covered roughly 230 trial participants: 200 to 220 given two doses of AZD1222 and about 26 given two doses of MenACWY control vaccine. Study-wide findings and limitations: Reportedly, close to half of the unique spike-specific TCRs recognized epitopes lying outside the regions that are mutated in the B.1.351 and B.1.1.7 variants. Participants were mostly white British and included more females than males, and it was suggested by the authors that clonal diversity may have been underestimated. Because no day 14 peak-response samples were available, the repertoires could be characterized only after the peak T cell response. After two AZD1222 doses, both the breadth and the depth of spike-specific TCRs were significantly higher than at day 0 and than in MenACWY recipients. Conclusions about previously exposed vaccinees are limited, since just a handful of AZD1222 recipients were seropositive for SARS-CoV-2 at baseline. In the small 56-69-year group, the increase in depth fell short of significance, most likely because of low power. Vaccine-associated CD4 TCRs spanned the whole spike protein, with dominant responses in regions 160-218 and 743-854.

Via the germline V gene, CDR1 is MNHEY and CDR2 SVGAGI. CDR3 length: 16 amino acids, cysteine to phenylalanine. Here the CDR3 DNA is all that survives: 48 bases in frame from base 1. V and J are trimmed by 2 bases and 4 bases, and the gene matches miss 10 bases of the junction. The CDR3 regions of human TCRbeta chains were subjected to immunosequencing. On the study's bioinformatics: TCRs in the repertoires were compared against a reference library of SARS-CoV-2-specific TCRs that had been generated with the MIRA antigen-specificity platform. Breadth was defined as the fraction of unique TCRs that were SARS-CoV-2-associated. Depth was defined as the fraction of total T cells that were SARS-CoV-2-associated. Using the MIRA data, each spike-specific TCR was assigned both to the spike region to which the TCR was reactive and to a CD4 or CD8 class. Log10-transformed breadth and depth values were compared by one-way ANOVA with Sidak's multiple comparisons tests. TCRdb carries this immuneACCESS record with in-frame sequences only. Its versions omit some clonotypes, under half of them owing to an unresolved V gene in the studies checked, with the rest unexplained. V and J calls and clone size are copied from that table; D and trimming were computed from the DNA. The sample profile shows roughly 140,000 clones; around 88% of them were found once. The top ten constitute around 3.3% of the sample.

Concerning this clone: The antigen it recognizes is unknown. No per-base quality is available; no much larger clone lies one base away.

Per the publication, the time point label means: baseline before first vaccination. Vaccinee samples came from UK trials COV001 and COV002, including a single-blind randomized controlled phase 2/3 trial of AZD1222 (ChAdOx1 nCoV-19) in healthy adults. For TCRbeta chain sequencing, PBMC samples were collected from trial participants at day 0 and at day 28 after the second dose. This sample comprised peripheral blood, obtained on day 0 of AZD1222 vaccination. The source of this sequence is an adult in good health. The chain is made from TRBV6-5 and TRBJ1-2; 7 bases in the junction line up with TRBD1. The CDR3 reads CASSYQAPGQSYGYTF. The nucleotide sequence is given as TGTGCCAGCAGTTACCAGGCCCCGGGACAGTCCTATGGCTACACCTTC.